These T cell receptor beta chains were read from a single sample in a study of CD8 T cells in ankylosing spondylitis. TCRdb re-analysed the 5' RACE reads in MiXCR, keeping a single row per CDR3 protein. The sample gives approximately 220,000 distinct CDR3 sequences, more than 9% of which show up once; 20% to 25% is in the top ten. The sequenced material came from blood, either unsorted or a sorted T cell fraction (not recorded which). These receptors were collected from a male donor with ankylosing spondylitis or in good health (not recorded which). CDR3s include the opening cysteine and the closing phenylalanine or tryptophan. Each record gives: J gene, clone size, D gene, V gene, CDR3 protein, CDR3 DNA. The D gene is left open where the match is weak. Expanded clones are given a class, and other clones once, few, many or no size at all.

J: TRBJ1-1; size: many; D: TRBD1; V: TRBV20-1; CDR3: CSAPGTGFWDTEAFF; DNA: TGCAGTGCTCCCGGGACAGGATTCTGGGACACTGAAGCTTTCTTT
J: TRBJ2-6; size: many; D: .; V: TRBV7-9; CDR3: CASSPGPSGANVLTF; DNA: TGTGCCAGCAGCCCCGGTCCATCTGGGGCCAACGTCCTGACTTTC
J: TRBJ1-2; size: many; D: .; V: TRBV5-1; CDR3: CASSLAFDRTTTNYGYTF; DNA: TGCGCCAGCAGCTTGGCATTTGACAGAACTACTACTAACTATGGCTACACCTTC
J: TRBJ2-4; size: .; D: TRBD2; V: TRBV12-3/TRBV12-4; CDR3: CASKSRERDNIQYF; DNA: TGTGCCAGCAAGAGTAGGGAGCGGGATAACATTCAGTACTTC
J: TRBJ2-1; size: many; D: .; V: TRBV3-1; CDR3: CASSQEASPNNEQFF; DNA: TGTGCCAGCAGCCAAGAGGCCAGCCCCAACAATGAGCAGTTCTTC
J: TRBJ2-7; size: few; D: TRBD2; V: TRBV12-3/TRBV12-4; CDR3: CASGSLAGGPEQYF; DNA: TGTGCCAGCGGATCACTAGCGGGGGGGCCCGAGCAGTACTTC
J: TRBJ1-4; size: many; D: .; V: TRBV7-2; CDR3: CASSSRQAATNEKLFF; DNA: TGTGCCAGCAGCTCCCGGCAGGCTGCAACTAATGAAAAACTGTTTTTT
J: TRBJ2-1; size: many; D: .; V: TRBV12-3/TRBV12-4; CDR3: CATAESGGREQFF; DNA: TGTGCCACCGCCGAATCCGGGGGCCGCGAGCAGTTCTTC
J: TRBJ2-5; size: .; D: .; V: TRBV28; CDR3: CASSLTGFVQETQYF; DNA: TGTGCCAGCAGTCTCACAGGGTTTGTTCAAGAGACCCAGTACTTC
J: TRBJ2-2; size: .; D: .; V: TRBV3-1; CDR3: CASSPRFGGAGDTGELFF; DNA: TGTGCCAGCAGCCCCCGTTTTGGGGGGGCTGGGGACACCGGGGAGCTGTTTTTT
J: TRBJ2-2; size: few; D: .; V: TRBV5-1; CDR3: CASSLAQGEAGELFF; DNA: TGCGCCAGCAGCTTGGCCCAGGGTGAGGCCGGGGAGCTGTTTTTT
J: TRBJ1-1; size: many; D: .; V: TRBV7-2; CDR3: CASSLLGIRNTEAFF; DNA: TGTGCCAGCAGCCTCCTAGGGATTCGGAACACTGAAGCTTTCTTT
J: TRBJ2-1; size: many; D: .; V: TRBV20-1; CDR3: CSAAAASSYNEQFF; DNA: TGCAGTGCCGCGGCCGCGAGCTCCTACAATGAGCAGTTCTTC
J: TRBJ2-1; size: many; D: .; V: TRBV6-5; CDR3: CASSYSGIYEQFF; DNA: TGTGCCAGCAGTTACTCGGGGATTTATGAGCAGTTCTTC
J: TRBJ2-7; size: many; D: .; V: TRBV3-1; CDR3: CATARGPRAEQYF; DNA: TGTGCCACCGCCCGGGGACCCCGCGCCGAGCAGTACTTC
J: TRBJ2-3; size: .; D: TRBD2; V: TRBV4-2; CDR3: CASSLAGADYTDTQYF; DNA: TGTGCCAGCAGCTTAGCGGGGGCGGACTACACAGATACGCAGTATTTT
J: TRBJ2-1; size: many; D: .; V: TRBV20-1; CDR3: CSARDGSRSSYNEQFF; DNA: TGCAGTGCTAGAGATGGAAGCAGGAGCTCCTACAATGAGCAGTTCTTC
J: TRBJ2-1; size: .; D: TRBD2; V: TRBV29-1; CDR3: CSVGGGRDVYNEQFF; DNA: TGCAGCGTCGGGGGGGGGAGGGACGTCTACAATGAGCAGTTCTTC
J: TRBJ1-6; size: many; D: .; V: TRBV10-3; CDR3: CAISESGGFGSPLHF; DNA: TGTGCCATCAGTGAGTCGGGGGGATTTGGTTCACCCCTCCACTTT
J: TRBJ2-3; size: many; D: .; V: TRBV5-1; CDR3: CASSLDGQTFTDTQYF; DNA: TGCGCCAGCAGCTTGGACGGACAGACTTTCACAGATACGCAGTATTTT
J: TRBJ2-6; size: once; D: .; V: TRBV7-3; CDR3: CASSLHGTGANVLTF; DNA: TGTGCCAGCAGCCTACACGGGACCGGGGCCAACGTCCTGACTTTC
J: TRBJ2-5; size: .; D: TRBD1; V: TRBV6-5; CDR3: CASSYRDRSLGETQYF; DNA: TGTGCCAGCAGCTACCGGGACAGGTCCCTAGGAGAGACCCAGTACTTC
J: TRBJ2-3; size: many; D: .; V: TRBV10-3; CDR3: CAIRLDGATDTQYF; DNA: TGTGCCATCAGGTTGGACGGGGCCACAGATACGCAGTATTTT
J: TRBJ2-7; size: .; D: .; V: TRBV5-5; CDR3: CASSLGLVSYEQYF; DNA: TGTGCCAGCAGCTTGGGACTAGTCTCCTACGAGCAGTACTTC